This T cell receptor (beta chain) was recorded in a study of T cell changes during pregnancy in multiple sclerosis. J lost 1 base, V lost 4 bases, and 3 bases had no gene match. The V gene's germline CDR1 is SGHRS and CDR2 YFSETQ. This CDR3 comprises 14 residues. Profiled with immunoSEQ multiplex PCR; TCRdb holds only in-frame clones, not every one. The sample consists of tens of thousands of clones, approximately 90% of them appearing once. Material: CD4+ T cells from peripheral blood mononuclear cells, obtained in the first trimester of pregnancy. The TCR comes from a female donor in good health, enrolled as a control in a pregnancy study. The chain links TRBV5-1 to TRBJ2-3, with 7 bases identical to TRBD1. CDR3: CASSQGQGTDTQYF. The CDR3 nucleotides are TGCGCCAGCAGCCAAGGACAGGGCACAGATACGCAGTATTTT. The full variable domain, rest sourced from reference TRBV5-1 and TRBJ2-3, is KAGVTQTPRYLIKTRGQQVTLSCSPISGHRSVSWYQQTPGQGLQFLFEYFSETQRNKGNFPGRFSGRQFSNSRSEMNVSTLELGDSALYLCASSQGQGTDTQYFGPGTRLTVL.